Detailed here is one T cell receptor (beta chain). Germline lookup yields CDR1 LNHDA and CDR2 SQIVND (reference sequence). Trimming removed 3 bases at V and 1 base at J, with 10 bases between. The CDR3 length is 14 residues. These data come from a study of blood T cell repertoires in COVID-19. About the research overall: The United States, Italy and Spain supplied acute and convalescent COVID-19 samples. PBMCs, B-cell-depleted T cells, or T cells were the source of the cDNA or gDNA that made up the material.

In the source study's methods: Reference gene primer amplification gave estimated nucleated cell counts. Using immunoSEQ multiplex PCR, the repertoire was profiled, and TCRdb retains in-frame clones only, with some absent. V and J calls and clone size are given by that table; D and trimming were obtained from the DNA. The sample carries some 170,000 clones, 80% recorded once. Participants, about 18 to 90 years old, spanned 24 US areas. Sample: PBMCs or T cells enriched from blood (not recorded which). The genes are TRBV19 and TRBJ2-7; D gene ambiguous. This sequence originates from a man in his forties who had recovered from COVID-19. In DNA, the CDR3 is TGTGCCAGTAGTATTCATTCCATTTCCTACGAGCAGTACTTC. This codes for CASSIHSISYEQYF.